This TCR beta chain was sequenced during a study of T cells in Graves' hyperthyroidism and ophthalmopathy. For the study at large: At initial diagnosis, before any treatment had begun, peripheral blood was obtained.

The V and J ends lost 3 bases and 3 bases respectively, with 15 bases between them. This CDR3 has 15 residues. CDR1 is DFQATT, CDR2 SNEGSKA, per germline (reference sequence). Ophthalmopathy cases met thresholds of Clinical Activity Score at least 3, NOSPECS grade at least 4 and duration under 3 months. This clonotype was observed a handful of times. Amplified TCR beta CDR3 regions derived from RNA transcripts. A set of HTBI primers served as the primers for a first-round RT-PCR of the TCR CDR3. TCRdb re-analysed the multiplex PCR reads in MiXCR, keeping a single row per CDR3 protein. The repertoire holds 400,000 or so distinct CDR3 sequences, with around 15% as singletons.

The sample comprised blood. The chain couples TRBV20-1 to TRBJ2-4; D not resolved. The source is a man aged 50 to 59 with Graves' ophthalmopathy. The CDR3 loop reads CSASPSPSLKNIQYF. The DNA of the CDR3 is TGCAGTGCTAGTCCCAGTCCAAGTCTCAAAAACATTCAGTACTTC.